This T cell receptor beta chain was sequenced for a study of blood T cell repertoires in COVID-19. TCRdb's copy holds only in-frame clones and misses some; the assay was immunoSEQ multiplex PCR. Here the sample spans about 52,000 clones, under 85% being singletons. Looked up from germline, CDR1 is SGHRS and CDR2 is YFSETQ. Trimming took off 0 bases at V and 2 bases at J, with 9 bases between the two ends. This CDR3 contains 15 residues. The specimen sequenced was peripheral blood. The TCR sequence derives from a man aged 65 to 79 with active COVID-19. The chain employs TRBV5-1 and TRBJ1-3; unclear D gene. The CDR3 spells CASSLDGQTGNTIYF. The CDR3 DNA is TGCGCCAGCAGCTTGGATGGGCAGACTGGAAACACCATATATTTT.